This entry concerns a single T cell receptor beta chain. This specimen comes from a study of T cell responses to AZD1222 COVID-19 vaccine. Germline CDR1 reads SEHNR; CDR2 reads FQNEAQ (reference sequence). The CDR3 runs to 17 residues. V lost 5 bases and J lost 2; bases outside the gene matches: 10. The protocol was immunoSEQ multiplex PCR, while the TCRdb copy is restricted to in-frame clones and leaves out a portion. The sample yields under 100,000 clones, 88% seen once. This receptor was identified in an adult in good health. This chain links TRBV7-9 with TRBJ2-2; TRBD1 agrees at 8 bases. This specimen was peripheral blood, taken on day 0 of AZD1222 vaccination. The CDR3 bases are TGTGCCAGCAGCCTGACGATACAGGGGGTAAACACCGGGGAGCTGTTTTTT. Translating it yields CASSLTIQGVNTGELFF.